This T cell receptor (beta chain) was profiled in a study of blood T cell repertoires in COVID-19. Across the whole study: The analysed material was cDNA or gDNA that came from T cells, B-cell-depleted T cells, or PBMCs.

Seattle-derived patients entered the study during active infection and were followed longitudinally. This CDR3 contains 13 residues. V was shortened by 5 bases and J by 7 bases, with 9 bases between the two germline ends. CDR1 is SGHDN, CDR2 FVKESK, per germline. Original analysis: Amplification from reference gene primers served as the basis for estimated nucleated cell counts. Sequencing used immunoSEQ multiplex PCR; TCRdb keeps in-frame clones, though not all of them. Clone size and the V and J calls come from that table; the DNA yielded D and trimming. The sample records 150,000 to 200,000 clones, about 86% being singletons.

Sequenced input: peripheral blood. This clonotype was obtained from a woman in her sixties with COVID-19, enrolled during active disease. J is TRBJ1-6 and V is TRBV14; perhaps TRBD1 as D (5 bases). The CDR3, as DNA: TGTGCCAGCAGCAGACAGATAAATTCACCCCTCCACTTT. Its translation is CASSRQINSPLHF. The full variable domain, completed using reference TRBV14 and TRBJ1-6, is EAGVTQFPSHSVIEKGQTVTLRCDPISGHDNLYWYRRVMGKEIKFLLHFVKESKQDESGMPNNRFLAERTGGTYSTLKVQPAELEDSGVYFCASSRQINSPLHFGNGTRLTVT.